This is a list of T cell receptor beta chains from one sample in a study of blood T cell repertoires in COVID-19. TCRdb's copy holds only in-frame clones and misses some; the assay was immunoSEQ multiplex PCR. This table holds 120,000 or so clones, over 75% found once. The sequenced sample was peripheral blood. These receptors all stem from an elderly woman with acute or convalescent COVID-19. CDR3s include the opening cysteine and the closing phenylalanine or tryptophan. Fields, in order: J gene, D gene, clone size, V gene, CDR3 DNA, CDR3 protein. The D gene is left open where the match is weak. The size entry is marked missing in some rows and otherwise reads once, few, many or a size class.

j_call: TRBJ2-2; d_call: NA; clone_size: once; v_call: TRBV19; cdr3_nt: TGTGCCAGTAGTATAGGACCGCGGCCCGGGGAGCTGTTTTTT; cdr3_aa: CASSIGPRPGELFF
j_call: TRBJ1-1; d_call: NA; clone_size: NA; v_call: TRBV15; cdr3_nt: TGTGCCACCAGCAGAAGACAGGCCCTGAACACTGAAGCTTTCTTT; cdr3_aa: CATSRRQALNTEAFF
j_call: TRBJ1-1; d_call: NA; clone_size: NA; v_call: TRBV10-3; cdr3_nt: TGTGCCATCAGTGAGCGACTGCCGAACACTGAAGCTTTCTTT; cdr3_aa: CAISERLPNTEAFF
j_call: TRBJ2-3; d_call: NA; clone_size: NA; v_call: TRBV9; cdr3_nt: TGTGCCAGCACCATAGGGGGGGGGTTCCGGGATACGCAGTATTTT; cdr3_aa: CASTIGGGFRDTQYF
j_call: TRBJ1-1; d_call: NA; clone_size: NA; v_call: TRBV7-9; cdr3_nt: TGTGCCAGCAGACCTGATAACTGGAGAAGCACTGAAGCTTTCTTT; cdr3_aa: CASRPDNWRSTEAFF
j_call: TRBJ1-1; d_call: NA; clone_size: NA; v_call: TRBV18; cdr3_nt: TGTGCCAGCTCACCGAGCGGGGTCGGAAAAGTGGGGGGCACTGAAGCTTTCTTT; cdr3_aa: CASSPSGVGKVGGTEAFF
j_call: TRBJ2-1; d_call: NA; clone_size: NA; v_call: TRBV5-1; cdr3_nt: TGCGCCAGCAGCCCAACTAGCAGTCCCTACAATGAGCAGTTCTTC; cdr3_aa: CASSPTSSPYNEQFF
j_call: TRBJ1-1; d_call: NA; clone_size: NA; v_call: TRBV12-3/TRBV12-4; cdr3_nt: TGTGCCAGCAGTTTCGATAGAAAAGCTTTCTTT; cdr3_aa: CASSFDRKAFF
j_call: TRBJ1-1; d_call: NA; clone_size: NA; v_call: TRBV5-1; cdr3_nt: TGCGCCAGCAGTGAGGGGGTTTTCACTGAAGCTTTCTTT; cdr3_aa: CASSEGVFTEAFF
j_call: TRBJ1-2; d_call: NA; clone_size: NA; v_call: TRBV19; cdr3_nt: TGTGCCAGTAGTATCGACAGCAGATTTAACTATGGCTACACCTTC; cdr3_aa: CASSIDSRFNYGYTF
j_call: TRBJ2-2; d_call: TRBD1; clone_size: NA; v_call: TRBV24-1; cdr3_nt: TGTGCCACCAGTGATTTCTCGGACAGGCGGACCGGGGAGCTGTTTTTT; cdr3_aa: CATSDFSDRRTGELFF
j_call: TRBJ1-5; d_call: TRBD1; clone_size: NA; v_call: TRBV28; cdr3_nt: TGTGCCAGCAGTCCCGGGACAGGGGGAGGTCAGCCCCAGCATTTT; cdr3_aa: CASSPGTGGGQPQHF